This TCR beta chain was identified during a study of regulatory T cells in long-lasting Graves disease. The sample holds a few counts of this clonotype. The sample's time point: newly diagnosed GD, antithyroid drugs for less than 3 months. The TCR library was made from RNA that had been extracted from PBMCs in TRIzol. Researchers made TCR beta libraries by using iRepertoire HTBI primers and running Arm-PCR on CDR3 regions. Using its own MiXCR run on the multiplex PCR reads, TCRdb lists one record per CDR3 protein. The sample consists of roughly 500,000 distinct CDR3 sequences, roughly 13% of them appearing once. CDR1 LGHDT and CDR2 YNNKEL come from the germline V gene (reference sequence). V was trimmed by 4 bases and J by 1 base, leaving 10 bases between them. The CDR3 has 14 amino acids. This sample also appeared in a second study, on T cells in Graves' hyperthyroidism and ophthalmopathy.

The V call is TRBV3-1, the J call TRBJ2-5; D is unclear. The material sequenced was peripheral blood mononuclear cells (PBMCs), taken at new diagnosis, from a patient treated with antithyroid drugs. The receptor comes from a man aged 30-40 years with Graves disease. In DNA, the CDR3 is TGTGCCAGCAGCCCCCGGGCGCCCCAAGAGACCCAGTACTTC. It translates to CASSPRAPQETQYF.